The 31 T cell receptor beta chains below were found in one sample sequenced in a study of shared clonotypes between healthy human individuals (dated by TCRdb to the early 2020s). Library preparation used the immunoSEQ multiplex PCR assay. The table was pulled from immuneACCESS by TCRdb, which kept in-frame rearrangements only. Such tables lose some clones; where checked, under half of the loss comes from unresolved V genes, and the rest has no known cause. The sample table records 2 million to 2.5 million clones; more than 90% of these occur just once. The ten top clones hold roughly 0.13% of the sample. The sequenced sample consisted of naive CD4+ T cells sorted from blood. The intended sense of this specimen's cell subset or site label: CD45RA+ positively selected. The receptors were gathered from a man between 18 and 35 years old in good health.

The chain links TRBV6-5 to TRBJ2-7; 11 nucleotides align to TRBD2. This CDR3 is built from 15 residues. Germline V CDR1 and CDR2: MNHEY, SVGAGI. J was trimmed by 7 bases and V by 7 bases; bases with no gene match: 12. CDR3 protein: CASKGTSGSLGEQYF. The CDR3 DNA reads TGTGCCAGCAAAGGGACTAGCGGATCCCTCGGAGAGCAGTACTTC.

This clone was detected a few times. The chain employs TRBV5-1 and TRBJ1-2; unclear D gene. The V and J ends lost 0 bases and 6 bases respectively, with 9 bases between them. The CDR3 sequence is 13 residues long. CDR1 and CDR2 from the germline V gene are SGHRS and YFSETQ. CDR3 amino acids: CASSLDWADGYTF. The CDR3 DNA sequence: TGCGCCAGCAGCTTGGATTGGGCTGATGGCTACACCTTC.

In nucleotides, the CDR3 is TGTGCCGGGGGGCGTCGGTCAGATACGCAGTATTTT. As protein: CAGGRRSDTQYF. The V and J genes are TRBV30 and TRBJ2-3, with D possibly being TRBD1 or TRBD2 (6 bases each). Trimming took off 8 bases at V and 4 bases at J, with 13 bases between the two ends. The CDR3 is 12 amino acids. CDR1 and CDR2 (germline): GTSNPN, SVGIG (reference sequence).

The chain is built from TRBV27 and TRBJ1-2; no clear D. CDR3 size: 12 residues. The V gene lost 8 bases and the J gene lost 10 bases, with 17 bases spanning the gap. Germline assignment: CDR1 MNHEY and CDR2 SMNVEV (reference sequence). CDR3 sequence: CASREGLDDYTF. The CDR3 DNA follows: TGTGCCAGCCGCGAAGGCCTGGACGACTACACCTTC.

The chain uses TRBV28 and TRBJ2-7; 8 bases fit TRBD1. Germline V gene data show CDR1 as MDHEN and CDR2 as SYDVKM. The CDR3 spans 16 residues. V gave up 7 bases and J gave up 4 bases; unmatched junction bases: 15. CDR3 DNA: TGTGCCAGCAACCCCCCAGGGACAGGCCTCTCGTACGAGCAGTACTTC. This encodes CASNPPGTGLSYEQYF. The variable domain in full, with the rest retrieved from reference TRBV28 and TRBJ2-7, is DVKVTQSSRYLVKRTGEKVFLECVQDMDHENMFWYRQDPGLGLRLIYFSYDVKMKEKGDIPEGYSVSREKKERFSLILESASTNQTSMYLCASNPPGTGLSYEQYFGPGTRLTVT.

The V and J genes are TRBV27 and TRBJ2-3, with 10 bases fitting TRBD2. The CDR3 spans 17 residues. From germline, CDR1 is MNHEY and CDR2 SMNVEV (reference sequence). Trimming at V came to 7 bases and at J to 6 bases, leaving 16 bases not matched to a gene. The CDR3, as DNA: TGTGCCAGCAACAAAATGAAGACTAGCGGGCGAGCCGATACGCAGTATTTT. It encodes CASNKMKTSGRADTQYF.

This chain connects TRBV10-1 to TRBJ1-1; 8 bases map to TRBD1. The CDR3 extends over 18 amino acids. CDR1 and CDR2 (germline): WNHNN, SYGVQD (reference sequence). V gave up 0 bases and J gave up 0 bases; unmatched junction bases: 9. The CDR3: CASSESGTGELLNTEAFF. CDR3 nucleotide sequence: TGCGCCAGCAGTGAGTCTGGGACAGGCGAGCTTTTGAACACTGAAGCTTTCTTT.

Note on this clone: Other nucleotide sequences from this sample produce the same CDR3. The chain is built from TRBV2 and TRBJ1-6, with no clear D. V was pared by 0 bases and J by 10 bases, with 7 bases between. This CDR3 has 13 amino acids. CDR1 SNHLY and CDR2 FYNNEI come from the germline V gene. The CDR3 reads CASSEAPRSPLHF. The CDR3, as DNA: TGTGCCAGCAGTGAAGCGCCCAGATCACCCCTCCACTTT.

The chain employs TRBV5-4 and TRBJ1-6; D is ambiguous. CDR3 length: 15 residues. Trimming left V 4 bases short and J 0 bases short, with 8 bases between. Germline V gene sequence: CDR1 SGHNT, CDR2 YYREEE (reference sequence). The CDR3 region has the DNA TGTGCCAGCAGCCCGGAGAGCTCCTATAATTCACCCCTCCACTTT. Protein product: CASSPESSYNSPLHF.

Here the CDR3 DNA reads TGTGCCAGCTCACTCAATAGCGGGGGGCTCTACAATGAGCAGTTCTTC. Translating it yields CASSLNSGGLYNEQFF. This rearrangement joins TRBV18 to TRBJ2-1, with 10 bases lining up with TRBD2. The CDR3 is made up of 16 amino acids. The V segment lost 4 bases and the J segment 3 bases; nucleotides outside the gene matches: 6. Looked up from germline, CDR1 is KGHSH and CDR2 is LQKENI.

This clone is a singleton in its sample. The CDR3 protein is CASSGNRVGQETQYF. The CDR3, as DNA: TGTGCCAGCAGTGGCAACAGGGTGGGCCAAGAGACCCAGTACTTC. The genes are TRBV6-1 and TRBJ2-5, with TRBD1 as a possible D gene (6 bases). Per germline, CDR1 MNHNS and CDR2 SASEGT. Deletions cut 4 bases from V and 1 base from J, with 13 bases between. There are 15 residues in the CDR3.

This chain connects TRBV4-2 to TRBJ2-2, with 9 bases identical to TRBD1. V trimming: 1 base; J trimming: 3 bases; junction bases outside the gene matches: 6. The CDR3 is 17 residues long. Germline V gene sequence: CDR1 LGHNA, CDR2 YNFKEQ. The CDR3 sequence is CASSQVQGTGHTGELFF. The CDR3 nucleotides are TGTGCCAGCAGCCAAGTACAGGGGACAGGGCACACCGGGGAGCTGTTTTTT.

CDR3 sequence (DNA): TGTGCCAGCAGCAGGACAGGAGGGGAGGGCGGGGAGACCCAGTACTTC. Residues: CASSRTGGEGGETQYF. V gene TRBV9 combines with J gene TRBJ2-5; possibly TRBD1 or TRBD2 for D (7 bases each). Trimming cost V 4 bases and J 5 bases, with 21 bases left between them. CDR1 and CDR2 from the germline V gene are SGDLS and YYNGEE. The CDR3 consists of 16 residues. Based on the CDR3 plus reference TRBV9 and TRBJ2-5, the full variable domain is DSGVTQTPKHLITATGQRVTLRCSPRSGDLSVYWYQQSLDQGLQFLIQYYNGEERAKGNILERFSAQQFPDLHSELNLSSLELGDSALYFCASSRTGGEGGETQYFGPGTRLLVL.

This chain connects TRBV25-1 to TRBJ2-1; D could derive from TRBD1 or TRBD2 (5 bases each). Trimming left V 5 bases short and J 1 base short, with 15 bases between. The germline CDR1 and CDR2 sequences are MGHDK and SYGVNS. This CDR3 has 16 residues. CDR3 in amino acids: CASSLHWGSSYNEQFF. The CDR3 DNA sequence: TGTGCCAGCAGTCTCCACTGGGGGAGTTCCTACAATGAGCAGTTCTTC.

This chain links TRBV6-1 with TRBJ1-1; D is ambiguous. Per germline, CDR1 MNHNS and CDR2 SASEGT. Trimming cost V 5 bases and J 2 bases, with 12 bases left between them. This CDR3 has 14 amino acids. CDR3 sequence reads: CASSIKTQNTEAFF. DNA of the CDR3: TGTGCCAGCAGTATCAAGACCCAAAACACTGAAGCTTTCTTT.

This sequence joins TRBV28 and TRBJ1-1, with D perhaps TRBD1 (5 bases). Trimming took 7 bases from V and 8 from J, leaving 23 bases between them. Germline V gives CDR1 MDHEN, CDR2 SYDVKM. CDR3 length equals 15 residues. CDR3 sequence reads: CASIPIITGTKEAFF. As DNA, the CDR3 is TGTGCCAGCATTCCAATTATAACCGGGACGAAAGAAGCTTTCTTT.

As for this clone: Other DNA sequences within the sample encode an identical CDR3. The chain is built from TRBV5-1 and TRBJ2-3, with D perhaps matching TRBD2 (7 bases). V lost 2 bases and J lost 2, with 9 bases in between. CDR3 size: 14 residues. The germline gives CDR1 SGHRS, CDR2 YFSETQ. Here the CDR3 DNA reads TGCGCCAGCAGCTTCGGGGGGCCCACAGATACGCAGTATTTT. Its protein is CASSFGGPTDTQYF.

This chain joins TRBV18 and TRBJ2-7; tentative D call: TRBD1 (5 bases). The CDR3 extends over 12 amino acids. The V end was cut by 5 bases, the J end by 5 bases, with 10 bases between. Germline assignment: CDR1 KGHSH and CDR2 LQKENI. The CDR3 here is CASSSIRDEQYF. CDR3 nucleotide sequence: TGTGCCAGCTCATCGATCAGGGACGAGCAGTACTTC.

V is TRBV18 and J is TRBJ1-1; D is undetermined. The CDR3 is 14 residues long. V lost 6 bases, J lost 1 base, and 12 bases lay in between. Germline V CDR1 and CDR2: KGHSH, LQKENI. CDR3 DNA: TGTGCCAGCTCCACAAAGAGACAGAACACTGAAGCTTTCTTT. The encoded protein is CASSTKRQNTEAFF.

V usage is TRBV18 and J usage is TRBJ2-7; TRBD2 is a possible D gene (5 bases). The CDR3 totals 16 residues. Per the germline V gene, CDR1 is KGHSH and CDR2 is LQKENI. Trimming took 5 bases from V and 5 from J, leaving 22 bases between them. The CDR3 reads CASSGELDQGSDEQYF. The CDR3 bases are TGTGCCAGCTCAGGGGAACTAGACCAAGGTTCCGACGAGCAGTACTTC.

The chain uses TRBV10-3 and TRBJ2-2; D call uncertain. CDR3 size: 11 residues. Germline loops: CDR1 ENHRY, CDR2 SYGVKD. Trimming took 8 bases from V and 0 from J, leaving 1 base between them. In DNA, the CDR3 is TGTGCCATCGCGAACACCGGGGAGCTGTTTTTT. It specifies CAIANTGELFF.

V and J are TRBV5-1 and TRBJ2-1, with unresolved D. Trimming took 6 bases from V and 4 from J, leaving 14 bases between them. The CDR3 totals 14 residues. Looked up from germline, CDR1 is SGHRS and CDR2 is YFSETQ. CDR3 loop: CASTEGGGYNEQFF. The CDR3 DNA follows: TGCGCCAGCACTGAAGGCGGCGGTTACAATGAGCAGTTCTTC.

This rearrangement joins TRBV5-1 to TRBJ2-7; 7 bases match TRBD1. The CDR3 length is 15 residues. Germline V lookup: CDR1 SGHRS, CDR2 YFSETQ. V lost 4 bases and J lost 0; bases outside the gene matches: 7. The DNA for the CDR3 is TGCGCCAGCAGCACGGTCGGGACAGTCTCCTACGAGCAGTACTTC. Translated: CASSTVGTVSYEQYF.

The chain links TRBV10-3 to TRBJ2-7; 12 nucleotides agree with TRBD2. Germline lookup yields CDR1 ENHRY and CDR2 SYGVKD. Trimming at V came to 4 bases and at J to 1 base, leaving 2 bases not matched to a gene. This CDR3 region has 15 residues. Here the CDR3 DNA reads TGTGCCATCAGTGTTACTAGCGGGGGGTCCTACGAGCAGTACTTC. Its translation is CAISVTSGGSYEQYF.

The J gene is TRBJ2-1, the V gene TRBV27, with D possibly being TRBD1 or TRBD2 (5 bases each). Trimming removed 0 bases at V and 2 bases at J, with 17 bases between. Germline CDR1 and CDR2: MNHEY and SMNVEV (reference sequence). This CDR3 is built from 18 residues. The CDR3 region has the DNA TGTGCCAGCAGTTTATCTTCACCGGGACCGACCCCCTACAATGAGCAGTTCTTC. Its protein is CASSLSSPGPTPYNEQFF.

Comment on this clone: This sample also contains other DNA sequences that code for the same CDR3. The V call is TRBV19, the J call TRBJ2-7; TRBD1 matches 7 bases. V shed 4 bases, J shed 1 base, and the junction held 4 bases outside the gene matches. The CDR3 loop spans 14 amino acids. Germline assignment: CDR1 LNHDA and CDR2 SQIVND (reference sequence). CDR3: CASSTRDRSYEQYF. The CDR3 region has the DNA TGTGCCAGTAGTACCAGGGACAGATCCTACGAGCAGTACTTC.

The table lists this clone with a count of one. This rearrangement joins TRBV9 to TRBJ2-5; no firm D call. There are 16 residues in the CDR3. Germline loops: CDR1 SGDLS, CDR2 YYNGEE. Between the trimmed V and J ends, which lost 0 bases and 2 bases, there was a span of 14 bases. CDR3 residues: CASSVGAIEEQETQYF. The CDR3 DNA follows: TGTGCCAGCAGCGTAGGTGCTATTGAAGAACAAGAGACCCAGTACTTC.

The J gene is TRBJ1-2, the V gene TRBV18; D unclear. The germline V gene encodes CDR1 KGHSH and CDR2 LQKENI. CDR3 length: 14 amino acids. V shed 6 bases and J shed 8 bases, with 19 bases lying between them. CDR3 DNA sequence: TGTGCCAGCTCGCGTCCGGGCAGCTCTACGGGCTACACCTTC. Its protein is CASSRPGSSTGYTF.

The chain carries TRBV9 and TRBJ2-7, with D perhaps matching TRBD1 (5 bases). CDR1 is SGDLS, CDR2 YYNGEE, per germline. The CDR3 runs 15 residues. V lost 0 bases and J lost 0, with 10 bases in between. Here the CDR3 reads CASSVAPTASYEQYF. CDR3 coding DNA: TGTGCCAGCAGCGTAGCCCCGACAGCCTCCTACGAGCAGTACTTC.

CDR3: CASRGIYNEKLFF. CDR3 coding DNA: TGTGCCAGCAGGGGGATATATAATGAAAAACTGTTTTTT. V usage is TRBV2 and J usage is TRBJ1-4; D remains ambiguous. Trimming cost V 6 bases and J 4 bases, with 9 bases left between them. The CDR3 spans 13 residues. In germline, CDR1 is SNHLY, CDR2 FYNNEI.

V is TRBV23-1 and J is TRBJ2-2; D gene ambiguous. TRBV23-1 has ORF status, its function being uncertain. The CDR3 has 15 amino acids. V lost 3 bases to trimming and J lost 0 bases, with 8 bases between them. CDR3 coding DNA: TGCGCCAGCAGTCACGAGTTCGCGAACACCGGGGAGCTGTTTTTT. Translating gives CASSHEFANTGELFF.